A single sample gave rise to the 8 T cell receptor beta chains below, sequenced in a study of blood T cell repertoires in COVID-19. Generated by immunoSEQ multiplex PCR, the TCRdb table keeps only in-frame clones and is missing some. The table records roughly 25,000 clones, about four fifths of them present only once. The sequencing sample was made of peripheral blood. The receptors come from a man in his forties or fifties with COVID-19, enrolled during active disease.

The chain uses TRBV6-5 and TRBJ2-5, with a weak D call TRBD2 (6 bases). Trimming stripped 11 bases from V and 2 bases from J, with 9 bases between. Germline CDR1 is MNHEY and CDR2 is SVGAGI. The CDR3 covers 11 residues. CDR3 residues: CAGGTQETQYF. Here the CDR3 DNA reads TGTGCCGGTGGGACTCAAGAGACCCAGTACTTC.

The J gene is TRBJ2-3, the V gene TRBV2; TRBD2 aligns across 8 bases. The CDR3 consists of 15 residues. The trim removed 2 bases at V and 3 bases at J, leaving 4 bases unmatched. Germline V gene data show CDR1 as SNHLY and CDR2 as FYNNEI. The CDR3 loop is CASSERAGGTDTQYF. The CDR3 DNA reads as TGTGCCAGCAGTGAACGGGCGGGGGGAACAGATACGCAGTATTTT.

This chain joins TRBV5-1 and TRBJ1-2; 8 bases line up with TRBD1. Germline CDR1 and CDR2: SGHRS and YFSETQ. With 0 bases clipped from V and 7 bases from J, the junction kept 5 bases outside the gene matches. The CDR3 length is 14 residues. This chain's CDR3 is CASSLVSGGGGYTF. The CDR3 DNA is TGCGCCAGCAGCTTGGTTTCAGGGGGCGGTGGCTACACCTTC.

The chain has TRBV25-1 and TRBJ2-1; 7 nucleotides align to TRBD2. Germline trimming cut 10 bases from V and 7 bases from J; bases unmatched to any gene: 10. The germline CDR1 and CDR2 sequences are MGHDK and SYGVNS. This CDR3 is built from 13 residues. The CDR3 nucleotides are TGTGCCACCCGGAGCGGGAATAGAAATGAGCAGTTCTTC. Amino acid sequence: CATRSGNRNEQFF.

The chain employs TRBV5-1 and TRBJ2-1, with D possibly being TRBD2 (6 bases). Per germline, CDR1 SGHRS and CDR2 YFSETQ. With 2 bases removed from V and 14 bases from J, the gap between germline ends came to 23 bases. The CDR3 has 15 residues. DNA of the CDR3: TGCGCCAGCAGCTTCCTTGGGCGGGACCCTTCTAAGGAGTTCTTC. Translating gives CASSFLGRDPSKEFF.

The J gene is TRBJ2-5, the V gene TRBV30, with D perhaps matching TRBD2 (6 bases). The V end lost 3 bases, the J end lost 1 base, and 9 bases lay between the germline ends. Germline V lookup: CDR1 GTSNPN, CDR2 SVGIG (reference sequence). This CDR3 region has 13 residues. The CDR3 is CAWRGTFQETQYF. The CDR3 nucleotides are TGTGCCTGGAGGGGGACTTTCCAAGAGACCCAGTACTTC.

This clone was detected a few times. The chain combines TRBV19 with TRBJ1-5, with no clear D. The CDR3 runs 15 residues. Germline CDR1 is LNHDA and CDR2 is SQIVND (reference sequence). Trimming left V 5 bases short and J 0 bases short, with 11 bases between. The CDR3 spells CASSRSVYSNQPQHF. CDR3 sequence (DNA): TGTGCCAGTAGTCGATCAGTATATAGCAATCAGCCCCAGCATTTT.

The chain joins TRBV5-1 to TRBJ1-2, with 9 bases identical to TRBD1. Germline V gene sequence: CDR1 SGHRS, CDR2 YFSETQ. The CDR3 spans 15 residues. J was trimmed by 1 base and V by 4 bases; bases with no gene match: 5. The CDR3 sequence: CASSRTGENNYGYTF. CDR3 in DNA: TGCGCCAGCAGCAGGACAGGGGAAAATAACTATGGCTACACCTTC. The full variable domain, in which reference TRBV5-1 and TRBJ1-2 provide the parts outside the CDR3, is KAGVTQTPRYLIKTRGQQVTLSCSPISGHRSVSWYQQTPGQGLQFLFEYFSETQRNKGNFPGRFSGRQFSNSRSEMNVSTLELGDSALYLCASSRTGENNYGYTFGSGTRLTVV.